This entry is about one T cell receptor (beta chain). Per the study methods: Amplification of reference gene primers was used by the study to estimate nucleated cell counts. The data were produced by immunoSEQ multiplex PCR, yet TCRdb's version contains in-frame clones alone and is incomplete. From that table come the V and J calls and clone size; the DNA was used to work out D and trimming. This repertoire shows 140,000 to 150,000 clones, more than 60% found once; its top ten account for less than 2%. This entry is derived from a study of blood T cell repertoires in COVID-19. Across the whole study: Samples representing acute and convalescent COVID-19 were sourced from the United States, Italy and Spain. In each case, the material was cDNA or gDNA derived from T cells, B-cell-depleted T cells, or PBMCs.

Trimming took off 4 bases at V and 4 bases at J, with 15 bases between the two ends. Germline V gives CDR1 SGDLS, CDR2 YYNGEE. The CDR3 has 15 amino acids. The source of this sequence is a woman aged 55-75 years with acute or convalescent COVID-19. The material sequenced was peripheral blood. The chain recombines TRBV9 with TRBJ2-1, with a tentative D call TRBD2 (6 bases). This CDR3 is CASSTPGLDYNEQFF. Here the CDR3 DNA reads TGTGCCAGCAGCACCCCGGGACTCGATTACAATGAGCAGTTCTTC.